The 14 T cell receptor beta chains listed next were all sequenced from one sample in a study of blood T cell repertoires in COVID-19 (TCRdb year 2020). Library creation used the immunoSEQ multiplex PCR assay. TCRdb holds this immuneACCESS table with in-frame rearrangements only. Some clones are missing; in checked studies, unresolved V genes explain under half, and the rest has no known cause. This sample has roughly 250,000 clones in its table, and around 83% of those were observed once. The ten largest make up roughly 8.7% of the sample. Sequencing was performed on peripheral blood. The receptors come from a man between 35 and 55 years old with active or convalescent COVID-19.

The chain carries TRBV30 and TRBJ2-1; TRBD2 matches 7 bases. The CDR3 sequence is 13 residues long. V dropped 0 bases and J dropped 9; count of bases not matched to a gene: 5. Germline CDR1 reads GTSNPN; CDR2 reads SVGIG (reference sequence). This CDR3 reads CAWSVNRGGEQFF. The CDR3 DNA reads as TGTGCCTGGAGTGTAAATCGCGGGGGTGAGCAGTTCTTC.

The chain uses TRBV2 and TRBJ1-2; the match to TRBD1 covers 7 bases. J lost 8 bases, V lost 7 bases, and 13 bases had no gene match. From germline, CDR1 is SNHLY and CDR2 FYNNEI. The length of the CDR3 is 14 residues. The CDR3 reads CASTERAQGDGYTF. The CDR3 DNA reads as TGTGCCAGCACCGAACGGGCGCAGGGGGACGGCTACACCTTC.

This chain connects TRBV5-6 to TRBJ2-4; no definite D call. Germline assignment: CDR1 SGHDT and CDR2 YYEEEE. V was shortened by 3 bases and J by 0 bases, with 10 bases between the two germline ends. This CDR3 contains 15 residues. In nucleotides, the CDR3 is TGTGCCAGCAGCTACAGAGAAGTAGCCAAAAACATTCAGTACTTC. Translation: CASSYREVAKNIQYF.

The rearrangement uses TRBV7-8 and TRBJ2-3; 9 bases line up with TRBD1. The CDR3 contains 15 residues. The ends lost 3 bases at V and 3 bases at J; junction bases unmatched: 4. Germline CDR1 is SGHVS and CDR2 is FQNEAQ. The CDR3 DNA reads as TGTGCCAGCAGCTTGGGGACAGGGTTGACAGATACGCAGTATTTT. Residues: CASSLGTGLTDTQYF. The full variable domain, with the rest looked up from reference TRBV7-8 and TRBJ2-3, is GAGVSQSPRYKVAKRGQDVALRCDPISGHVSLFWYQQALGQGPEFLTYFQNEAQLDKSGLPSDRFFAERPEGSVSTLKIQRTQQEDSAVYLCASSLGTGLTDTQYFGPGTRLTVL.

This clone was seen many times. The CDR3 DNA is TGTGCCAGCAGCCGGGTCCGGGAGCCCCTGAACACCGGGGAGCTGTTTTTT. Its translation: CASSRVREPLNTGELFF. V gene TRBV5-5 combines with J gene TRBJ2-2; D possibly corresponds to TRBD2 (6 bases). V was shortened by 4 bases and J by 1 base, with 17 bases between the two germline ends. CDR1 and CDR2 (germline): SGHKS, YYEKEE (reference sequence). This CDR3 spans 17 amino acids.

This chain uses TRBV10-3 with TRBJ2-7, with D possibly TRBD1 on 6 matching bases. CDR1 is ENHRY, CDR2 SYGVKD, per germline. Trimming took off 5 bases at V and 6 bases at J, with 14 bases between the two ends. CDR3 length: 13 amino acids. The CDR3 region is CAISQGTSAEQYF. In nucleotides, the CDR3 is TGTGCCATCAGTCAGGGGACGTCGGCCGAGCAGTACTTC.

This sequence joins TRBV6-2 or TRBV6-3 and TRBJ2-7; maybe TRBD1 (7 bases). CDR3 length: 15 amino acids. Germline-derived CDR1 and CDR2 are MNHEY and SVGEGT. Between the trimmed V and J ends, which lost 2 bases and 2 bases, there was a span of 13 bases. CDR3: CASSYPAGGTYEQYF. In nucleotides, the CDR3 is TGTGCCAGCAGTTACCCCGCAGGGGGGACCTACGAGCAGTACTTC.

Concerning this clone itself: One end of the junction is discordant with germline, which a read error may explain. The chain's CDR3 is CASSLGQGISKHF. The CDR3 DNA reads as TGTGCCAGCAGCTTGGGACAGGGCATTTCAAAGCACTTC. The V gene is TRBV11-2, the J gene TRBJ2-4; 9 bases match TRBD1. Germline assignment: CDR1 SGHAT and CDR2 FQNNGV. The CDR3 contains 13 residues.

The J gene is TRBJ2-5, the V gene TRBV7-2, with 12 positions matching TRBD2. CDR1 is SGHTA, CDR2 FQGNSA, per germline. V gave up 2 bases and J gave up 5 bases; unmatched junction bases: 6. The CDR3 covers 16 residues. The CDR3, as DNA: TGTGCCAGCAGCTTAACGGGACTAGCGGGTTCTGAGACCCAGTACTTC. Translating gives CASSLTGLAGSETQYF.

The J gene is TRBJ2-3, the V gene TRBV18; D possibly corresponds to TRBD2 (6 bases). CDR1 KGHSH and CDR2 LQKENI come from the germline V gene. V dropped 3 bases and J dropped 8 bases, with 9 bases sitting between them. The CDR3 spans 12 residues. This CDR3 reads CASSPYGGTQYF. The CDR3, as DNA: TGTGCCAGCTCACCGTACGGGGGTACGCAGTATTTT.

V is TRBV6-5 and J is TRBJ1-1, with D hard to call. The germline V and J ends were trimmed by 5 bases and 1 base, with 11 bases remaining between them. The CDR3 loop spans 14 amino acids. From germline, CDR1 is MNHEY and CDR2 SVGAGI. This chain's CDR3 is CASSIEGANTEAFF. The CDR3 DNA reads as TGTGCCAGCAGTATAGAAGGAGCGAACACTGAAGCTTTCTTT.

CDR3 DNA sequence: TGTGCCAGCAGTTTGACTCAGGGGAGCACCGGGGAGCTGTTTTTT. This sequence encodes CASSLTQGSTGELFF. The chain couples TRBV27 to TRBJ2-2; weak D call: TRBD1 (6 bases). This CDR3 is built from 15 residues. In germline, CDR1 is MNHEY, CDR2 SMNVEV (reference sequence). The V end lost 3 bases, the J end lost 4 bases, and 12 bases lay between the germline ends.

This chain links TRBV5-4 with TRBJ2-7, with 9 positions matching TRBD1. The ends lost 0 bases at V and 0 bases at J; junction bases unmatched: 7. The CDR3 extends over 17 amino acids. Per germline, CDR1 SGHNT and CDR2 YYREEE (reference sequence). The CDR3: CASSLVGQGSPSYEQYF. The CDR3, as DNA: TGTGCCAGCAGCTTGGTAGGACAGGGGTCGCCCTCCTACGAGCAGTACTTC.

This chain links TRBV5-5 with TRBJ2-7; D is undetermined. The CDR3 is 13 amino acids. With 1 base removed from V and 2 bases from J, the gap between germline ends came to 7 bases. Germline loops: CDR1 SGHKS, CDR2 YYEKEE (reference sequence). The CDR3 here is CASSLRHTYEQYF. CDR3 bases: TGTGCCAGCAGCTTGAGACACACCTACGAGCAGTACTTC.